This T cell receptor beta chain was observed in a study of blood T cell repertoires in COVID-19. Study information: Italy, Spain and the United States were the sources of the convalescent and acute COVID-19 samples. PBMCs, B-cell-depleted T cells, or T cells provided the cDNA or gDNA that made up the material.

In the original processing: By means of reference gene primer amplification, nucleated cell counts were estimated. TCRdb's copy holds only in-frame clones and misses some; the assay was immunoSEQ multiplex PCR. D and trimming come from the DNA, and the V and J calls and clone size come from that table. The sample records 160,000 or so clones, approximately 80% being singletons. The CDR3 spans 16 residues. The germline CDR1 and CDR2 sequences are MNHEY and SMNVEV (reference sequence). With 4 bases clipped from V and 3 bases from J, the junction kept 11 bases outside the gene matches. The table lists this clone with a count of one.

Material: peripheral blood. This clonotype originated in a human donor in a cohort sampled during active COVID-19. This rearrangement joins TRBV27 to TRBJ1-2; 7 nucleotides align to TRBD1. CDR3: CASSSTYRDSHYGYTF. The CDR3 nucleotides are TGTGCCAGCAGTTCAACCTACCGGGACAGTCACTATGGCTACACCTTC.